What follows are 10 T cell receptor beta chains derived from one specimen sequenced in a study of T cells expressing NK-cell markers. Reprocessing the 5' RACE reads, TCRdb reports a single entry for every CDR3 protein and omits DNA. This repertoire includes approximately 22,000 distinct CDR3 sequences. The sequencing sample was made of blood T cells: a sorted CD56 or NKG2C T cell subset, CD4+ or CD8+ T cells, or bulk PBMC T cells (not recorded which). These receptors were taken from a man aged 18-75 years in good health.

This sequence joins TRBV4-3 and TRBJ2-3; TCRdb designates TRBD2, a call that cannot be tested without DNA. CDR3 length: 16 amino acids. The germline gives CDR1 LGHNA, CDR2 YSLEER. CDR3 sequence reads: CASSQGSSGGADTQYF.

This chain links TRBV20-1 with TRBJ1-5; TCRdb picks TRBD1, but there is no DNA to check that call. Germline CDR1 is DFQATT and CDR2 is SNEGSKA (reference sequence). The CDR3 is 14 residues long. The CDR3 protein is CSAKTGTPNQPQHF.

CDR3 loop: CASSYSIQANTEAFF. The chain carries TRBV6-5 and TRBJ1-1; TCRdb proposes TRBD1, but this gene call is untestable without DNA. CDR3 length: 15 residues. Per the germline V gene, CDR1 is MNHEY and CDR2 is SVGAGI.

The chain carries TRBV2 and TRBJ1-2. Germline V gene sequence: CDR1 SNHLY, CDR2 FYNNEI. This CDR3 spans 13 amino acids. CDR3 in amino acids: CAITTELTYGYTF.

V and J are TRBV6-1 and TRBJ1-2; the TCRdb call, TRBD1, lacks DNA for checking. The CDR3 extends over 14 amino acids. Germline V gives CDR1 MNHNS, CDR2 SASEGT. This CDR3 reads CASSELGQGYGYTF.

The chain combines TRBV12-3 or TRBV12-4 with TRBJ1-3. CDR3 size: 16 residues. The CDR3 is CASSLPTGSPGNTIYF.

The rearrangement joins TRBV6-2 or TRBV6-3 to TRBJ2-3; TCRdb picks TRBD2, but there is no DNA to check that call. The V gene's germline CDR1 is MNHEY and CDR2 SVGEGT. This CDR3 has 13 residues. CDR3 protein: CASSYSGVDTQYF.

This sequence joins TRBV5-6 and TRBJ1-4; without DNA, the TCRdb call of TRBD1 cannot be checked. The germline gives CDR1 SGHDT, CDR2 YYEEEE. This CDR3 is 14 amino acids long. The CDR3: CASSRGGVSEKLFF.

The rearrangement uses TRBV9 and TRBJ2-1; TCRdb reports TRBD2, a call that lacks DNA to check it against. The CDR3 extends over 14 amino acids. The germline V gene has CDR1 SGDLS and CDR2 YYNGEE. CDR3 protein: CASSGAGTRNEQFF.

The V gene is TRBV7-9, the J gene TRBJ2-1; the D call from TCRdb, TRBD1, cannot be confirmed without DNA. The CDR3 length is 15 residues. Germline CDR1 and CDR2: SEHNR and FQNEAQ (reference sequence). CDR3 residues: CASSLGQGLGNEQFF.